The clone carrying this T cell receptor (beta chain) was seen only once. The antigen is undetermined. A primer matching the constant region was used to make TCR beta cDNA from approximately 0.45 ug of total RNA. Three nested multiplex PCR rounds, a slightly modified ARM-PCR method, built the TCR beta libraries. Forward primers for TRBV1-TRBV30 and a C-beta reverse primer served the first two PCR rounds, at roughly 10 cycles each. Via MiXCR, TCRdb re-called the multiplex PCR reads, giving one row per CDR3 protein. The sample has 200,000 or so distinct CDR3 sequences; about two thirds are singletons. The sample belongs to a study of tumor-infiltrating lymphocytes in primary liver carcinoma. Study-wide findings and caveats: Tumors carried a top-250-clone fraction significantly exceeding that of blood (p = 0.039).

Alongside blood RNA obtained from unsorted whole blood, germline DNA was also extracted. Germline V gene sequence: CDR1 SGHAT, CDR2 FQNNGV. The CDR3 is 18 residues long. V gave up 2 bases and J gave up 4 bases; unmatched junction bases: 9. The clonotype was recovered from a woman aged 60-70 years with primary liver carcinoma and hepatitis B virus infection. The chain uses TRBV11-2 and TRBJ2-7, with 15 bases aligning to TRBD2. The sequencing input was peripheral blood. Here the CDR3 reads CASSLSVGLAGGGYEQYF. The CDR3, as DNA: TGTGCCAGCAGCTTATCCGTTGGACTAGCGGGAGGGGGGTACGAGCAGTACTTC.